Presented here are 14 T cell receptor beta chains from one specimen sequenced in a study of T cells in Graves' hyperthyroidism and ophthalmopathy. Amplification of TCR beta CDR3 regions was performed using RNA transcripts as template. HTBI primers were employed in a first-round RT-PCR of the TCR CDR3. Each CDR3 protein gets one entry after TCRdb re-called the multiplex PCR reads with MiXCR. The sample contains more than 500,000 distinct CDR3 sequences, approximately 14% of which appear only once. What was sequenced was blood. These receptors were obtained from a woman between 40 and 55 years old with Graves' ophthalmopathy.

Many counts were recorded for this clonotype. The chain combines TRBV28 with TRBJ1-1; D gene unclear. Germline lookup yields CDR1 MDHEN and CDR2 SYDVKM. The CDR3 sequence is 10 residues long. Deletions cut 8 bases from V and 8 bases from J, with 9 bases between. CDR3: CASLKAEAFF. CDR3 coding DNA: TGTGCCAGCTTGAAAGCCGAAGCTTTCTTT.

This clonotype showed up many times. CDR3 region: CSAEVAGEETQYF. CDR3 in DNA: TGCAGTGCCGAAGTCGCGGGAGAGGAGACCCAGTACTTC. This sequence joins TRBV20-1 and TRBJ2-5, with 7 bases matching TRBD2. Looked up from germline, CDR1 is DFQATT and CDR2 is SNEGSKA (reference sequence). V lost 6 bases to trimming and J lost 5 bases; unmatched junction nucleotides: 9. The CDR3 is 13 amino acids.

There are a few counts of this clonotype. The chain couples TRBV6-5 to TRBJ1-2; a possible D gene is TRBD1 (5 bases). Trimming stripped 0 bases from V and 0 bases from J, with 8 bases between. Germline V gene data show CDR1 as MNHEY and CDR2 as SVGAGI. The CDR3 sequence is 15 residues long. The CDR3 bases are TGTGCCAGCAGTTACTCATCGGGGGCTAACTATGGCTACACCTTC. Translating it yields CASSYSSGANYGYTF.

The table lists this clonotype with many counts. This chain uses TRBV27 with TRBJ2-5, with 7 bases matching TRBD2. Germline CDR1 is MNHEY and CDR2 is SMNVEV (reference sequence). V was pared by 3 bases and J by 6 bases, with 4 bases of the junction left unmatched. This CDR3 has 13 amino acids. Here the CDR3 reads CASSLGGSQTQYF. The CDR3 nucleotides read TGTGCCAGCAGTTTGGGCGGGAGTCAGACCCAGTACTTC.

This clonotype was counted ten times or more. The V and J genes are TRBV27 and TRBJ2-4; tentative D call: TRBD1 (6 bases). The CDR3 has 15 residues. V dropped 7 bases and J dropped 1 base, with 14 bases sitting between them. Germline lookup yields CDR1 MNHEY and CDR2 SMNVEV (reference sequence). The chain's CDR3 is CASKPGQGAKNIQYF. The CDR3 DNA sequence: TGTGCCAGCAAACCGGGGCAGGGGGCCAAAAACATTCAGTACTTC.

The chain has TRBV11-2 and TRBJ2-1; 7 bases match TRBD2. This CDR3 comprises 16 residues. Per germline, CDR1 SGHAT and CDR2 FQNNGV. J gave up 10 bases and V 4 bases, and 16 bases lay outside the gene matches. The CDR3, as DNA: TGTGCCAGCAGCTCCCAGGGTTTAGCGGGTTGGGGGGAGCAGTTCTTC. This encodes CASSSQGLAGWGEQFF. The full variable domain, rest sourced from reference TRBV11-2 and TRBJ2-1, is EAGVAQSPRYKIIEKRQSVAFWCNPISGHATLYWYQQILGQGPKLLIQFQNNGVVDDSQLPKDRFSAERLKGVDSTLKIQPAKLEDSAVYLCASSSQGLAGWGEQFFGPGTRLTVL.

The CDR3 coding sequence is TGTGCCAGCAATCCGGGACTAGCGGGAGGAAGCACCGGGGAGCTGTTTTTT. This translates into CASNPGLAGGSTGELFF. V usage is TRBV6-1 and J usage is TRBJ2-2; 15 bases line up with TRBD2. Losses at the gene ends were 7 bases for V and 4 bases for J; bases not matched to a gene: 7. Germline values: CDR1 MNHNS, CDR2 SASEGT. This CDR3 region has 17 residues.

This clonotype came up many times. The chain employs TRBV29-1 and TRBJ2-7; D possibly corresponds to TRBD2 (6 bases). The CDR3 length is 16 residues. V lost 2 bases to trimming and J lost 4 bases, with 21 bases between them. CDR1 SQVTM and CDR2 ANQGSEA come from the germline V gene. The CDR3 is CSVELTGWDSAYEQYF. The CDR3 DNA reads TGCAGCGTTGAACTAACTGGCTGGGACTCCGCTTACGAGCAGTACTTC.

In nucleotides, the CDR3 is TGTGCCAGCAGTGACCACCCCGGGACCGAGGGAGGGACCCAGTACTTC. The encoded protein is CASSDHPGTEGGTQYF. The rearrangement joins TRBV25-1 to TRBJ2-5; a weak D match, TRBD2 (6 bases). This CDR3 is built from 16 residues. Trimming cost V 3 bases and J 7 bases, with 21 bases left between them. Per germline, CDR1 MGHDK and CDR2 SYGVNS.

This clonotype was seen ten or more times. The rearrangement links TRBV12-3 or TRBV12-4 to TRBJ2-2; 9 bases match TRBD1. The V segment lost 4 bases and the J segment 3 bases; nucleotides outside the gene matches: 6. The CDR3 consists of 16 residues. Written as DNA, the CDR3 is TGTGCCAGCAGTTCCCGGACAGGGGTTGACACCGGGGAGCTGTTTTTT. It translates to CASSSRTGVDTGELFF.

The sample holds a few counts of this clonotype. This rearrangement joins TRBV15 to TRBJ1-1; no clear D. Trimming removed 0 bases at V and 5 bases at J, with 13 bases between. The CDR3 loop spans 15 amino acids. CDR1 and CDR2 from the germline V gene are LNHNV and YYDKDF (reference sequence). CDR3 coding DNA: TGTGCCACCAGCAGAGATCCCCTACGAATGACTGAAGCTTTCTTT. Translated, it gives CATSRDPLRMTEAFF.

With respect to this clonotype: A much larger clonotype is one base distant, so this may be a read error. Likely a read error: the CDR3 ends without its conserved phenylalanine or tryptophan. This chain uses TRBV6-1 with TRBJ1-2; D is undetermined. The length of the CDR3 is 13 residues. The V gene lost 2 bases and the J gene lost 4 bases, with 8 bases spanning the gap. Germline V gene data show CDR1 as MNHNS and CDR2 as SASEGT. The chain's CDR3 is CASSEYTSYGYTL. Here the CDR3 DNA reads TGTGCCAGCAGTGAATACACATCCTATGGCTACACCCTC.

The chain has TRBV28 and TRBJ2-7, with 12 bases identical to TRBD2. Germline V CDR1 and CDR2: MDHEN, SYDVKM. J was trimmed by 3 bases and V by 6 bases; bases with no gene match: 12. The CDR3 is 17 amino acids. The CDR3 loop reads CASRPSHRLAGVYEQYF. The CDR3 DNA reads TGTGCCAGCAGACCATCTCATCGACTAGCGGGAGTCTACGAGCAGTACTTC.

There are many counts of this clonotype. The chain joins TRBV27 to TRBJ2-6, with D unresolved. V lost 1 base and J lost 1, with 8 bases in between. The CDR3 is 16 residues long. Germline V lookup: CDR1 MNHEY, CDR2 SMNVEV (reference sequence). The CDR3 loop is CASSLLSRSGANVLTF. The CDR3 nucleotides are TGTGCCAGCAGTTTATTAAGCAGGTCTGGGGCCAACGTCCTGACTTTC.